These 17 T cell receptor beta chains came from one sample sequenced in a study of shared clonotypes between healthy human individuals. The method was immunoSEQ multiplex PCR; TCRdb's version includes in-frame clones alone and lacks a portion of them. The sample comprises roughly 2 million clones, approximately 95% of which are singletons, and 0.13% rests with the top ten. Sequenced input: naive CD4+ T cells sorted from blood. Regarding subset: CD45RA+ positively selected. The receptors here all came from a young man in good health.

This chain connects TRBV5-1 to TRBJ1-2, with D possibly TRBD1 on 5 matching bases. Trimming removed 4 bases from V and 4 bases from J, with 8 bases in between. This CDR3 has 12 residues. Germline values: CDR1 SGHRS, CDR2 YFSETQ. CDR3 DNA sequence: TGCGCCAGCAGCAGGGACTTCTATGGCTACACCTTC. It translates to CASSRDFYGYTF.

The chain joins TRBV6-1 to TRBJ1-4; possibly TRBD1 for D (5 bases). Trimming left V 5 bases short and J 2 bases short, with 12 bases between. CDR3 size: 15 residues. Looked up from germline, CDR1 is MNHNS and CDR2 is SASEGT. The chain's CDR3 is CASSRSSGTNEKLFF. DNA for the CDR3: TGTGCCAGCAGTAGATCTTCAGGGACTAATGAAAAACTGTTTTTT.

The gene calls are TRBV5-6 and TRBJ1-1; D remains ambiguous. The CDR3 runs to 14 residues. V shed 3 bases and J shed 3 bases, with 12 bases lying between them. Germline V CDR1 and CDR2: SGHDT, YYEEEE. The CDR3 loop is CASSSMGMDTEAFF. The CDR3 DNA is TGTGCCAGCAGCTCTATGGGGATGGACACTGAAGCTTTCTTT.

The genes are TRBV14 and TRBJ2-1; D is perhaps TRBD2 (5 bases). The V end was cut by 1 base, the J end by 2 bases, with 9 bases between. This CDR3 region has 15 residues. Germline CDR1 reads SGHDN; CDR2 reads FVKESK. The CDR3 DNA sequence: TGTGCCAGCAGCCAAGTCGGGATGGCCTACAATGAGCAGTTCTTC. Translated, it gives CASSQVGMAYNEQFF.

The CDR3 DNA sequence: TGTGCCAGCAGCCTCGGACTGTACTACGAGCAGTACTTC. Translated: CASSLGLYYEQYF. The chain is built from TRBV7-2 and TRBJ2-7; a weak D match, TRBD2 (5 bases). Trimming took 5 bases from V and 3 from J, leaving 11 bases between them. CDR3 length: 13 amino acids. The germline gives CDR1 SGHTA, CDR2 FQGNSA.

J is TRBJ1-2 and V is TRBV30; no reliable D call. Germline CDR1 is GTSNPN and CDR2 is SVGIG (reference sequence). This CDR3 has 16 residues. With 2 bases removed from V and 8 bases from J, the gap between germline ends came to 24 bases. The CDR3 spells CAWSSAGSGTLRGYTF. The CDR3 nucleotides are TGTGCCTGGAGTTCGGCGGGCAGCGGAACGTTACGGGGCTACACCTTC.

This chain joins TRBV6-9 and TRBJ2-7; the D gene is possibly TRBD2 (6 bases). Between the trimmed V and J ends, which lost 6 bases and 5 bases, there was a span of 14 bases. The CDR3 extends over 13 amino acids. Germline V gives CDR1 MNHGY, CDR2 SVAAGI. CDR3 amino acids: CASRDYCLDEQYF. DNA of the CDR3: TGTGCCAGCAGGGACTACTGCCTCGACGAGCAGTACTTC.

This chain links TRBV27 with TRBJ1-1; D gene ambiguous. CDR3 size: 13 residues. V lost 3 bases, J lost 1 base, and 6 bases lay in between. The germline gives CDR1 MNHEY, CDR2 SMNVEV (reference sequence). The CDR3 sequence: CASSFSRNTEAFF. CDR3 nucleotides: TGTGCCAGCAGTTTTTCCAGGAACACTGAAGCTTTCTTT.

In the case of this clone: The same CDR3 is also encoded by other DNA sequences in this sample. The chain is built from TRBV6-1 and TRBJ1-2, with 7 bases lining up with TRBD1. In germline, CDR1 is MNHNS, CDR2 SASEGT. After removal of 3 bases from V and 2 bases from J, the junction contained 3 bases not matched to a gene. The CDR3 is 14 amino acids. The CDR3 region is CASSETGINYGYTF. As DNA, the CDR3 is TGTGCCAGCAGTGAGACAGGGATCAACTATGGCTACACCTTC.

This chain uses TRBV7-2 with TRBJ2-7; 8 nucleotides agree with TRBD2. With V trimmed by 4 bases and J by 2 bases, 4 bases remained unmatched. There are 14 residues in the CDR3. Germline lookup yields CDR1 SGHTA and CDR2 FQGNSA. For the CDR3, the DNA is TGTGCCAGCAGCTATACTAGCGGCCCCTACGAGCAGTACTTC. Translated: CASSYTSGPYEQYF.

This clone was recorded only once. The chain employs TRBV28 and TRBJ2-7, with 9 bases aligning to TRBD1. The germline CDR1 and CDR2 sequences are MDHEN and SYDVKM. V was pared by 5 bases and J by 4 bases, with 6 bases of the junction left unmatched. The CDR3 runs to 14 residues. The DNA of the CDR3 is TGTGCCAGCAGTGGAACAGGGGGCTTTTACGAGCAGTACTTC. Its protein product is CASSGTGGFYEQYF.

The rearrangement joins TRBV5-5 to TRBJ2-7; D is tentatively TRBD1 or TRBD2 (6 bases each). CDR3 length equals 14 residues. Germline values: CDR1 SGHKS, CDR2 YYEKEE (reference sequence). The V end lost 2 bases, the J end lost 1 base, and 10 bases lay between the germline ends. CDR3 DNA sequence: TGTGCCAGCAGCTTACAGGGAGGATCCTACGAGCAGTACTTC. It is translated as CASSLQGGSYEQYF.

V and J are TRBV7-2 and TRBJ1-1, with D uncertain. Trimming stripped 5 bases from V and 1 base from J, with 11 bases between. CDR3 size: 14 residues. Germline CDR1 SGHTA, CDR2 FQGNSA. The DNA for the CDR3 is TGTGCCAGCAGCCCTTATGGGCCGAACACTGAAGCTTTCTTT. This sequence encodes CASSPYGPNTEAFF.

This chain connects TRBV25-1 to TRBJ2-3; TRBD1 agrees at 8 bases. J was trimmed by 1 base and V by 3 bases; bases with no gene match: 6. Germline CDR1 MGHDK, CDR2 SYGVNS. The CDR3 contains 16 residues. CDR3 in amino acids: CASSDWDRLGTDTQYF. CDR3 DNA: TGTGCCAGCAGTGACTGGGACAGGTTAGGCACAGATACGCAGTATTTT.

This clone appeared once. The rearrangement links TRBV7-2 to TRBJ2-4; possibly TRBD2 for D (6 bases). CDR1 is SGHTA, CDR2 FQGNSA, per germline. The V end lost 5 bases, the J end lost 4 bases, and 15 bases lay between the germline ends. The CDR3 is 15 amino acids. The CDR3 sequence: CASSPPGLFKNIQYF. The CDR3 region has the DNA TGTGCCAGCAGCCCCCCGGGACTCTTTAAAAACATTCAGTACTTC.

As to this clone: Additional DNA sequences in this sample encode the identical CDR3. V is TRBV2 and J is TRBJ2-3; the D is unclear. V lost 4 bases to trimming and J lost 4 bases, with 3 bases between them. The CDR3 runs 11 residues. Germline CDR1 is SNHLY and CDR2 is FYNNEI. This CDR3 reads CASSVSDTQYF. The DNA of the CDR3 is TGTGCCAGCAGTGTTTCAGATACGCAGTATTTT.

Details on this clone: At one of its ends the junction is not consistent with the germline gene, which may arise from a read error. The chain couples TRBV19 to TRBJ1-1, with TRBD1 identical over 7 bases. This CDR3 contains 15 residues. The germline V gene has CDR1 LNHDA and CDR2 SQIVND (reference sequence). The CDR3 sequence is CASRIGTEGHTEAFF. CDR3 bases: TGTGCCAGTAGGATAGGGACAGAGGGACACACTGAAGCTTTCTTT. The variable domain in full, completed from reference TRBV19 and TRBJ1-1, reads DGGITQSPKYLFRKEGQNVTLSCEQNLNHDAMYWYRQDPGQGLRLIYYSQIVNDFQKGDIAEGYSVSREKKESFPLTVTSAQKNPTAFYLCASRIGTEGHTEAFFGQGTRLTVV.